This TCR beta chain derives from a study of T-cell reconstitution after alpha-beta-depleted transplantation in children. Overall study results and limits: At one year after transplant, newly produced T cells mostly accounted for T-cell counts and diversity. Several hundred expanded graft clones reportedly were the source of alpha-beta T cells about two months after transplant. Several patients had high TCRbeta diversity at day 60; it came from surviving recipient T cells and thymic progenitors.

V dropped 2 bases and J dropped 6 bases, with 13 bases sitting between them. The CDR3 has 15 amino acids. From germline, CDR1 is LGHDT and CDR2 YNNKEL (reference sequence). This clonotype was seen only a few times. Its antigen is undetermined. Researchers prepared the TCRbeta library using unique molecular identifiers, the study reports. From the PCR reads, TCRdb called clonotypes with MiXCR, one entry per CDR3 protein. The sample holds 330,000 or so distinct CDR3 sequences, around 7.1% seen once. This receptor was obtained from a female patient aged 2-15 years who had a stem cell transplant for Fanconi anemia, so the T cells may come from the graft donor. The material sequenced was peripheral blood, taken 360 days after TCRalphabeta/CD19-depleted stem cell transplant. V is TRBV3-1 and J is TRBJ2-2, with D possibly TRBD1 on 7 matching bases. CDR3 amino acids: CASSQRGRGAGELFF. Written as DNA, the CDR3 is TGTGCCAGCAGCCAAAGGGGGCGCGGGGCCGGGGAGCTGTTTTTT.